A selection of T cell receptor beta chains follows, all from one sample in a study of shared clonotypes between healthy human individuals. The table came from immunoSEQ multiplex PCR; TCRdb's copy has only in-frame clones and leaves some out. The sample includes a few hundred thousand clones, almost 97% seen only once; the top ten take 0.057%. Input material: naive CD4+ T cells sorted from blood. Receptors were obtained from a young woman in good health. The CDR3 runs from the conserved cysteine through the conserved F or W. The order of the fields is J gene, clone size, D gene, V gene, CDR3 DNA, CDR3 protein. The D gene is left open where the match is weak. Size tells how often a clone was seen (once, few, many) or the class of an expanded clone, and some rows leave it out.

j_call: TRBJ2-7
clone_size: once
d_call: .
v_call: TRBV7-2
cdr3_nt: TGTGCCAGCAGCGTACCCGGGCCCCCCGGAGAGCAGTACTTC
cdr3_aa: CASSVPGPPGEQYF

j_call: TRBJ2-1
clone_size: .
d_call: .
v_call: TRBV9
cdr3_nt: TGTGCCAGCAGCGCTTCCAGCCGCAATGAGCAGTTCTTC
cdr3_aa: CASSASSRNEQFF

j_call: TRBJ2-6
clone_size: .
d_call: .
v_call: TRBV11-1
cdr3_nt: TGTGCCAGCAGCTCGCAGGGATCTGGGGCCAACGTCCTGACTTTC
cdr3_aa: CASSSQGSGANVLTF

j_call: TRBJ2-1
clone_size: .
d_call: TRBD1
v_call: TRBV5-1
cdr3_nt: TGCGCCAGCAGCTTCGTGACAGGGTTGGTAAATGAGCAGTTCTTC
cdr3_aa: CASSFVTGLVNEQFF

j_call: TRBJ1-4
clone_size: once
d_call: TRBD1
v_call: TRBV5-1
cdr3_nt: TGCGCCAGCAGCTTGGGGGGGACAGTGGCAACTAATGAAAAACTGTTTTTT
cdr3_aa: CASSLGGTVATNEKLFF

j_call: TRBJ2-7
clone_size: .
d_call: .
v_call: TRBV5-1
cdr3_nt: TGCGCCAGCATACCTGACGGCGGGTACGAGCAGTACTTC
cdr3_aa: CASIPDGGYEQYF

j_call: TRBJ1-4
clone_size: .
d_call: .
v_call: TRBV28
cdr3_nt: TGTGCCAGCAGTTCTTACATCATCGGGTCTACTAATGAAAAACTGTTTTTT
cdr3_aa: CASSSYIIGSTNEKLFF

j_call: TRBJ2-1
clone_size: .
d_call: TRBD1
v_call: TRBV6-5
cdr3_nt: TGTGCCAGCAGTTCCGACAGGGGATCTTACAATGAGCAGTTCTTC
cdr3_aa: CASSSDRGSYNEQFF

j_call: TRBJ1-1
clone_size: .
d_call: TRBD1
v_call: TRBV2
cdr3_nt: TGTGCCAGCAGCGAATTCGGGACAGATGAAGCTTTCTTT
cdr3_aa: CASSEFGTDEAFF

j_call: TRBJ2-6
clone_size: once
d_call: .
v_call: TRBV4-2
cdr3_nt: TGTGCCAGCAGCCCGCCTGGGGCCAACGTCCTGACTTTC
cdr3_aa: CASSPPGANVLTF

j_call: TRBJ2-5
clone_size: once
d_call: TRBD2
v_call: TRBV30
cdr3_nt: TGTGCCTGGACAGATCGAGGGAGGGGAGAGACCCAGTACTTC
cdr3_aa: CAWTDRGRGETQYF

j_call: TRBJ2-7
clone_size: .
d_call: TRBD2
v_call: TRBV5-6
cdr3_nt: TGTGCCAGCAGGGGGACTAGCGGGAGGGTTAGCAACGAGCAGTACTTC
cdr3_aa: CASRGTSGRVSNEQYF

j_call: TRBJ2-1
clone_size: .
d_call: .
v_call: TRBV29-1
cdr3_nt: TGCAGCGCGGAGGCCCTCAATGAGCAGTTCTTC
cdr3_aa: CSAEALNEQFF

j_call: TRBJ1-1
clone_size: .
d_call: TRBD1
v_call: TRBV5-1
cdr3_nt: TGCGCCAGCAGCCCAACAGCAGGGGGCGGAACTGAAGCTTTCTTT
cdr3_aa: CASSPTAGGGTEAFF

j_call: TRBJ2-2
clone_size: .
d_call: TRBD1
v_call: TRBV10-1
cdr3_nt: TGCGCCAGCAGTGAGTACCCGACAGGGGGCGACACCGGGGAGCTGTTTTTT
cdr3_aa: CASSEYPTGGDTGELFF

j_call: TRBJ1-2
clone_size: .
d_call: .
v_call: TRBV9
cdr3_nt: TGTGCCAGCAGCCTCCTGGGGGCGGCTAACTATGGCTACACCTTC
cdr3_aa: CASSLLGAANYGYTF

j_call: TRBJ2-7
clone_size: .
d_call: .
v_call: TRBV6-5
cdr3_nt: TGTGCCAGCAGTTACAAAGACGCCGACTCCTACGAGCAGTACTTC
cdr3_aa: CASSYKDADSYEQYF

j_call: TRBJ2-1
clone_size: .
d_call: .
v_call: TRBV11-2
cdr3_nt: TGTGCCAGCAGCTTAGATTTGGTGGGACCCTACAATGAGCAGTTCTTC
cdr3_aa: CASSLDLVGPYNEQFF

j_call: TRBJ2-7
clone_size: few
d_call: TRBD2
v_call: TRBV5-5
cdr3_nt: TGTGCCAGCAGCTTTCTAGCGGCCCCCTACGAGCAGTACTTC
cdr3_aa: CASSFLAAPYEQYF

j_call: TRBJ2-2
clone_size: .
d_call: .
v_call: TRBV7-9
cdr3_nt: TGTGCCAGCAGCCTGGGAATCTCCGTGGTGTTTTTT
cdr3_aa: CASSLGISVVFF

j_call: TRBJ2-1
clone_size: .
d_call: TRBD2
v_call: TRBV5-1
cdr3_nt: TGCGCCAGCAAGATACTAGCGGGAGAGCCCAATGAGCAGTTCTTC
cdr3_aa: CASKILAGEPNEQFF

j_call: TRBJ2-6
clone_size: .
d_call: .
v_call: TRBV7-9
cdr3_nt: TGTGCCAGCAGCTCCACCCAGGGCTCTGGGGCCAACGTCCTGACTTTC
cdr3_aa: CASSSTQGSGANVLTF

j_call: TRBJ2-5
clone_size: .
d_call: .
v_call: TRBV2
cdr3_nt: TGTGCCAGCAGTGGACAGGTTCAAGAGACCCAGTACTTC
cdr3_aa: CASSGQVQETQYF

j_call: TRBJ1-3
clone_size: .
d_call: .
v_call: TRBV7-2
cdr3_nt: TGTGCCAGCAGCTACCGACAGATGGCCTTTGGAAACACCATATATTTT
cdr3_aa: CASSYRQMAFGNTIYF

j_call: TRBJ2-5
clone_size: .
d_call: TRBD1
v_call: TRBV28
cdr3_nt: TGTGCCAGCAGTCTCTACAACAGGGGGCGCAGGGAGACCCAGTACTTC
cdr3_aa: CASSLYNRGRRETQYF

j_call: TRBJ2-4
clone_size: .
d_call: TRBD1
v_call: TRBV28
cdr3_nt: TGTGCCAGCAGCCCGGGACAGGGGAGAAAAAACATTCAGTACTTC
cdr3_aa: CASSPGQGRKNIQYF

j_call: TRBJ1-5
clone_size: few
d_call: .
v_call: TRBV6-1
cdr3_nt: TGTGCCAGCAGTGAAGTCCGCCCGCGGGGTCAGCCCCAGCATTTT
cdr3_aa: CASSEVRPRGQPQHF

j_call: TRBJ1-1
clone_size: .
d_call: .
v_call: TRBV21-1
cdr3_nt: TGTGCCAGCAGCAAAAGCGGGGAGGATACCCGCCTTGCGGGAGCTTTCTTT
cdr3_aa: CASSKSGEDTRLAGAFF

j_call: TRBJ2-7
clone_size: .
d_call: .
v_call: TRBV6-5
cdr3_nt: TGTGCCAGCAGTTCCCCGGGACTCAGCTCCTACGAGCAGTACTTC
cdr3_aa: CASSSPGLSSYEQYF

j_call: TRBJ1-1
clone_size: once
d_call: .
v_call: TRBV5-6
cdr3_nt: TGTGCCAGCACCAAAGGGGGGGCAGCACGCGCTGAAGCTTTCTTT
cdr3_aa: CASTKGGAARAEAFF

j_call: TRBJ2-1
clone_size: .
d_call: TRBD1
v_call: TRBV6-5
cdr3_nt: TGTGCCAGCAGACCGGACAGGGGGCAGTACAATGAGCAGTTCTTC
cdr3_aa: CASRPDRGQYNEQFF

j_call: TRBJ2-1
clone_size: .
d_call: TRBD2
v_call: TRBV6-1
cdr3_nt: TGTGCCAGCCGGACCCCCGGGACTAAATACAATGAGCAGTTCTTC
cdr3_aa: CASRTPGTKYNEQFF

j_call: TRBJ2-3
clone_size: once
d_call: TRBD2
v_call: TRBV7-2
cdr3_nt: TGTGCCAGCAGCTTAGTTTTGGGGGAGGGAAATACGCAGTATTTT
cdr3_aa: CASSLVLGEGNTQYF

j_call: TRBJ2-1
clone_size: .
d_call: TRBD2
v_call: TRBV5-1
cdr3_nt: TGCGCCAGCAGCCCCGGGGGAGCGGGATACAATGAGCAGTTCTTC
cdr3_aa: CASSPGGAGYNEQFF

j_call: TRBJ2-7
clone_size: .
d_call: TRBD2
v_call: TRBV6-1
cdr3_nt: TGTGCTTCAACGGGCGGGGGCTCCTACGAGCAGTACTTC
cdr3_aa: CASTGGGSYEQYF

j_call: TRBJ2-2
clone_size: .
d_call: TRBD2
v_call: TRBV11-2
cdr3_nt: TGTGCCAGCAGCTTAGATCTGGCGGGAGCCGGGGAGCTGTTTTTT
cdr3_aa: CASSLDLAGAGELFF

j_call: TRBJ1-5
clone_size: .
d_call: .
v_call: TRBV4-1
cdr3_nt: TGCGCCAGCAGCTCAGCGCCCGGCTTGGATCAGCCCCAGCATTTT
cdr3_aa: CASSSAPGLDQPQHF

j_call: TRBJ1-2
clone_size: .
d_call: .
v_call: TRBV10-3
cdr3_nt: TGTGCCATCAGTGAGTCTGGTTTCTCCGCTGGCTACACCTTC
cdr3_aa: CAISESGFSAGYTF

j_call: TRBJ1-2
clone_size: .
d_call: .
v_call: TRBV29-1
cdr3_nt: TGCAGCGTTGAGCACAGGAGGCATGGGGGCTACACCTTC
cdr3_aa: CSVEHRRHGGYTF

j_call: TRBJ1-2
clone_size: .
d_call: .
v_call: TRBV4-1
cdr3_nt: TGCGCCAGCAGCCAAGATTCCCGACCCGACTACTATGGCTACACCTTC
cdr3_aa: CASSQDSRPDYYGYTF

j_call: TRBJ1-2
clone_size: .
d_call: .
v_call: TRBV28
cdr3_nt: TGTGCCAGCAGTTTAACCACAGCCTATGGCTACACCTTC
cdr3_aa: CASSLTTAYGYTF

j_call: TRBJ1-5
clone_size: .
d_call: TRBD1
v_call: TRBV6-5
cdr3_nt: TGTGCCAGCAAGATGGACAGGGGGGAAAATCAGCCCCAGCATTTT
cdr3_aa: CASKMDRGENQPQHF

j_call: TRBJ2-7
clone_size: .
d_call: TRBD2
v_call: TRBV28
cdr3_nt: TGTGCCAGCAGTGTCCCCGGGACTAGCGTCTACGAGCAGTACTTC
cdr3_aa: CASSVPGTSVYEQYF

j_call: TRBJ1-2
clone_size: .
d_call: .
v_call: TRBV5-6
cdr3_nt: TGTGCCAGCAGCTACCCAAAAGCGGGCTACACCTTC
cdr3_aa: CASSYPKAGYTF

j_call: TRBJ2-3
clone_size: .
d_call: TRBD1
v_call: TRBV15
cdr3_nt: TGTGCCACCAGCAGGGACAGGGAACCCACAGATACGCAGTATTTT
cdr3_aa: CATSRDREPTDTQYF

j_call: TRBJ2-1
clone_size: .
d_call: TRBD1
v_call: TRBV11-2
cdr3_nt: TGTGCCAGCAGCTTAGACCGATGGCGGGACAGGGGAGTAGATGAGCAGTTCTTC
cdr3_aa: CASSLDRWRDRGVDEQFF

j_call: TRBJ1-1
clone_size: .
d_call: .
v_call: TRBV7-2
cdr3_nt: TGTGCCAGCAGCCCTAGAACTGGGAAGAACACTGAAGCTTTCTTT
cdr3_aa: CASSPRTGKNTEAFF

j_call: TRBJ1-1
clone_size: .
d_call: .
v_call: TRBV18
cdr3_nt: TGTGCCAGCTCACCGAGGCTAACTCTCGGGGCTGAAGCTTTCTTT
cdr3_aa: CASSPRLTLGAEAFF

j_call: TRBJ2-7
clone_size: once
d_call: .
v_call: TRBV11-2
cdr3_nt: TGTGCCAGCATCTCTTTAAGGTCCTCCGAGCAGTACTTC
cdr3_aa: CASISLRSSEQYF

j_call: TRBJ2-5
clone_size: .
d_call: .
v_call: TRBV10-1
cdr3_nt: TGCGCCAGCAGTCCGAGTCTGGGGGTATGGGAGACCCAGTACTTC
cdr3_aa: CASSPSLGVWETQYF

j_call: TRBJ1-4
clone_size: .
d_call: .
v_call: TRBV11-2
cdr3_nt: TGTGCCAGCAGCTCTCGGGGTGTAAAACTGTTTTTT
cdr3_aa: CASSSRGVKLFF

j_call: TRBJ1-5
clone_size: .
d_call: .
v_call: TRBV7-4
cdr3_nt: TGTGCCAGCAGCTTCGGGGGTAATAGCCAGCCCCAGCATTTT
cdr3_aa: CASSFGGNSQPQHF

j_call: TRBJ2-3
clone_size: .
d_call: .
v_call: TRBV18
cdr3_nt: TGTGCCAGCTCACCACGCACCGCCACAGATACGCAGTATTTT
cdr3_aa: CASSPRTATDTQYF

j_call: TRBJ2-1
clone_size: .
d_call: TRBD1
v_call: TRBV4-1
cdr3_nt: TGCGCCAGCAGCCAAGGGCGCGGACAGGGTGTAAGTGAGCAGTTCTTC
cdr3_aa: CASSQGRGQGVSEQFF

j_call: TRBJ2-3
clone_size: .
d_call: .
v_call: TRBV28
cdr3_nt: TGTGCCAGCAGTTTACTCCTAGGACCGCAGTATTTT
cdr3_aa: CASSLLLGPQYF

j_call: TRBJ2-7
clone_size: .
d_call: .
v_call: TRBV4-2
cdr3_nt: TGTGCCAGCAGCCAAGAGGTTGGCTACGAGCAGTACTTC
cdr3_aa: CASSQEVGYEQYF

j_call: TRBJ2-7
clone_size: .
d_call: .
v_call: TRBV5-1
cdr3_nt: TGCGCCAGCAGCGGAGGAAGGGCCAGCTCCTACGAGCAGTACTTC
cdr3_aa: CASSGGRASSYEQYF

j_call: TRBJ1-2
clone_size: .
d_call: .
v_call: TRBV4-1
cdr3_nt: TGCGCCAGCAGCCAAGTGCCAGGTCAGGCGCCGGGAGGCTACACCTTC
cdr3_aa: CASSQVPGQAPGGYTF

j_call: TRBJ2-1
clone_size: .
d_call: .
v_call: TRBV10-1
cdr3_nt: TGCGCCAGCAGTGACGGCCCCGGGGTTGGGGACAATGAGCAGTTCTTC
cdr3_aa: CASSDGPGVGDNEQFF

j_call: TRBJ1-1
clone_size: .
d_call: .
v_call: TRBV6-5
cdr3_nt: TGTGCCAGCAGTTCCGGTGGGACTGAAGCTTTCTTT
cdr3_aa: CASSSGGTEAFF